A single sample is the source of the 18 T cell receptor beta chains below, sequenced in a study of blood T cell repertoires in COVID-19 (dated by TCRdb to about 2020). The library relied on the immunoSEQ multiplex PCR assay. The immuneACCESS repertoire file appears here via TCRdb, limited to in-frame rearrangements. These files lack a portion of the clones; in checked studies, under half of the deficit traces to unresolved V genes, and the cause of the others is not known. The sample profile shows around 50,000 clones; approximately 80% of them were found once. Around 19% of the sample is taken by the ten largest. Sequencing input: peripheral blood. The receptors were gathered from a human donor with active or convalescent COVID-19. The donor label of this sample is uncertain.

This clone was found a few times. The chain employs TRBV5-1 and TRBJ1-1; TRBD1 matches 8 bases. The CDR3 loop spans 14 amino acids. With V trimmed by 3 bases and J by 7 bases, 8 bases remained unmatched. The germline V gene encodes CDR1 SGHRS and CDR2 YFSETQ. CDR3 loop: CASSSGVQGVEAFF. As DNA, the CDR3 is TGCGCCAGCAGCTCGGGGGTACAGGGGGTTGAAGCTTTCTTT. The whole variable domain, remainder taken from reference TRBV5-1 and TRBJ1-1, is KAGVTQTPRYLIKTRGQQVTLSCSPISGHRSVSWYQQTPGQGLQFLFEYFSETQRNKGNFPGRFSGRQFSNSRSEMNVSTLELGDSALYLCASSSGVQGVEAFFGQGTRLTVV.

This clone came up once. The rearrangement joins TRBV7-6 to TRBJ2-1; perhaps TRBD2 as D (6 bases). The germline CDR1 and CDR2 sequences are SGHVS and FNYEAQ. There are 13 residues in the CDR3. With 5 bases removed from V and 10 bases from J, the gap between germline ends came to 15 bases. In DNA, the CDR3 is TGTGCCAGCAGCGAAAGGGACTGGGACGAGCAGTTCTTC. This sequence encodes CASSERDWDEQFF. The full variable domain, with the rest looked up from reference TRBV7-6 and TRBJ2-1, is GAGVSQSPRYKVTKRGQDVALRCDPISGHVSLYWYRQALGQGPEFLTYFNYEAQQDKSGLPNDRFSAERPEGSISTLTIQRTEQRDSAMYRCASSERDWDEQFFGPGTRLTVL.

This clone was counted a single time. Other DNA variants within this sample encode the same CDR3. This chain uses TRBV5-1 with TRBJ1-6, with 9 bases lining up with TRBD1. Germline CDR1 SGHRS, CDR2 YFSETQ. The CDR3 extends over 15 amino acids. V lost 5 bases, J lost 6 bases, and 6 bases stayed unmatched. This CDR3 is CASRTEDRGNSPLHF. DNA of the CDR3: TGCGCCAGCAGGACAGAGGACAGGGGTAATTCACCCCTCCACTTT. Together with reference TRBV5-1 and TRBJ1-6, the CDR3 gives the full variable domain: KAGVTQTPRYLIKTRGQQVTLSCSPISGHRSVSWYQQTPGQGLQFLFEYFSETQRNKGNFPGRFSGRQFSNSRSEMNVSTLELGDSALYLCASRTEDRGNSPLHFGNGTRLTVT.

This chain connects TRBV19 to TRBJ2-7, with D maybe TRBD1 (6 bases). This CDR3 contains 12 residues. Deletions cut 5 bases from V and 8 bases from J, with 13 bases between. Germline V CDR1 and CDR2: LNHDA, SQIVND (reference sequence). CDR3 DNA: TGTGCCAGTAGTCAAACTCAGGGGAAGCAGTACTTC. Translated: CASSQTQGKQYF.

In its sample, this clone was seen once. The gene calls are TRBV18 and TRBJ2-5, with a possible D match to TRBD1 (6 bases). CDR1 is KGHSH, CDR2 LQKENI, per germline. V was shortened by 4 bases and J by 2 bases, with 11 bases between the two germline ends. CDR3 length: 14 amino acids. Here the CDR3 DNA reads TGTGCCAGCTCACTCCAGGGGTGGCAAGAGACCCAGTACTTC. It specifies CASSLQGWQETQYF.

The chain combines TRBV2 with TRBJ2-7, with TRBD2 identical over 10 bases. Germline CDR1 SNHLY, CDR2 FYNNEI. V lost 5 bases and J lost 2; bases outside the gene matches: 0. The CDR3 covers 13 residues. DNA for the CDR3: TGTGCCAGCAGTAGCGGGAGGGCCTACGAGCAGTACTTC. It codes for CASSSGRAYEQYF.

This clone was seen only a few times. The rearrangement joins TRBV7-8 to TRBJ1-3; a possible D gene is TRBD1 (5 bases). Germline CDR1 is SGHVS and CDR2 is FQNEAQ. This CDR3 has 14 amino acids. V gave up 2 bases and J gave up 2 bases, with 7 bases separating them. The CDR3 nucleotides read TGTGCCAGCAGCTTATGGGGCCCTGGAAACACCATATATTTT. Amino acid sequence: CASSLWGPGNTIYF.

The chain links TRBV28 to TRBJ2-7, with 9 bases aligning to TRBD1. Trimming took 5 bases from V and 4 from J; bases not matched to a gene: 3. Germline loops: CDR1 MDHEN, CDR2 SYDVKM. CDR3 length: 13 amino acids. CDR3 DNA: TGTGCCAGCAGTACAGGGGGCGCGTACGAGCAGTACTTC. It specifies CASSTGGAYEQYF.

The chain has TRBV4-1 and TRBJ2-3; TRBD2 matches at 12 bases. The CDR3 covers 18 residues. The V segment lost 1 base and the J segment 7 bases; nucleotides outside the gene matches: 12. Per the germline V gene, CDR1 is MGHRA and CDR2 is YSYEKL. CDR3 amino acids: CASSQGGRRTSGINTQYF. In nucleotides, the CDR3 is TGCGCCAGCAGCCAAGGGGGTAGGCGGACTAGCGGGATCAATACGCAGTATTTT.

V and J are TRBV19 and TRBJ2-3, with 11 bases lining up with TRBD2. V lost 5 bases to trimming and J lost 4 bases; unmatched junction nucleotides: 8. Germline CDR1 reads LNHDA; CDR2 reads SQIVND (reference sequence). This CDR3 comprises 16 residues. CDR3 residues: CASSFIAGGPPDTQYF. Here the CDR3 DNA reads TGTGCCAGTAGTTTTATAGCGGGAGGGCCGCCAGATACGCAGTATTTT.

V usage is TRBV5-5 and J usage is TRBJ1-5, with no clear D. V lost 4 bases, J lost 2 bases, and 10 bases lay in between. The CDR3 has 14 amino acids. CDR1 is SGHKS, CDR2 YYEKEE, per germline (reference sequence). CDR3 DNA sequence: TGTGCCAGCAGCCTCCCCGGGGGCAATCAGCCCCAGCATTTT. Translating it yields CASSLPGGNQPQHF.

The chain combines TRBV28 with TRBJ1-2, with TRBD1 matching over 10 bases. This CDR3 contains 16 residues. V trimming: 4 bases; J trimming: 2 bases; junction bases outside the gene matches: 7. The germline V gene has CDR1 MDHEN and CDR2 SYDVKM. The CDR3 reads CASSSAPGQGNYGYTF. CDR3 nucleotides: TGTGCCAGCAGTTCGGCCCCGGGACAGGGGAACTATGGCTACACCTTC.

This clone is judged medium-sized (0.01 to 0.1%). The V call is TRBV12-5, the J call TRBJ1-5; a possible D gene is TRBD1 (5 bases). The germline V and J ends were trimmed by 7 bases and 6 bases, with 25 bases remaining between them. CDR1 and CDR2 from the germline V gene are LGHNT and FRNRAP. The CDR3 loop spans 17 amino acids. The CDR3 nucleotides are TGTGCTAGTGCCCGGACCCCCGGGGGAGGGTCCGGTCAGCCCCAGCATTTT. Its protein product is CASARTPGGGSGQPQHF.

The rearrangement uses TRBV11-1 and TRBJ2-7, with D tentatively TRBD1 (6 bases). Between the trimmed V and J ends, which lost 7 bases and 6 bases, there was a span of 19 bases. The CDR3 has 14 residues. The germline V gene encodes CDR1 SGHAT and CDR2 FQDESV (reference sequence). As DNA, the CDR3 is TGTGCCAGCACCGCCGGGCAGGGGTGGTCCGAGCAGTACTTC. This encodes CASTAGQGWSEQYF.

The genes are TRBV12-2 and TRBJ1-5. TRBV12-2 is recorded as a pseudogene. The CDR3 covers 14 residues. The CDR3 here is CASRLERGGPPQHF. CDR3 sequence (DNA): TGTGCAAGTCGCTTAGAGCGGGGGGGGCCGCCCCAGCATTTT.

DNA of the CDR3: TGTGCCACCAGAACTAGCGGGAGGGAGGAGACCCAGTACTTC. This gives the protein CATRTSGREETQYF. The rearrangement joins TRBV24-1 to TRBJ2-5; the match to TRBD2 covers 13 bases. CDR3 length: 14 amino acids. V trimming: 7 bases; J trimming: 5 bases; junction bases outside the gene matches: 3. From germline, CDR1 is KGHDR and CDR2 SFDVKD.

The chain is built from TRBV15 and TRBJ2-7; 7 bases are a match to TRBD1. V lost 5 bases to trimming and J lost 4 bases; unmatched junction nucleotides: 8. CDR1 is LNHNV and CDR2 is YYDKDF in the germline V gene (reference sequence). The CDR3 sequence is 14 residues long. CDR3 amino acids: CATSAGDSRYEQYF. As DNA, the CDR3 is TGTGCCACCAGCGCAGGGGACAGTCGATACGAGCAGTACTTC. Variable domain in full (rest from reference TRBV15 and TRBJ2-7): DAMVIQNPRYQVTQFGKPVTLSCSQTLNHNVMYWYQQKSSQAPKLLFHYYDKDFNNEADTPDNFQSRRPNTSFCFLDIRSPGLGDTAMYLCATSAGDSRYEQYFGPGTRLTVT.

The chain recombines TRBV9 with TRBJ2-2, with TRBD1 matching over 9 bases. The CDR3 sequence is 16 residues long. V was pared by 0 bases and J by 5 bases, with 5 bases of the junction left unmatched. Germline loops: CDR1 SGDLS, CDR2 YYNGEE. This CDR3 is CASSVGTGARTGELFF. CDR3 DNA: TGTGCCAGCAGCGTAGGGACAGGGGCTCGGACCGGGGAGCTGTTTTTT.